This T cell receptor (beta chain) was profiled in a study of CXCR3-negative and CXCR3-positive naive CD8 T cells. Study context: Roughly 1.5 +/- 0.3 million TRB reads came from each library, giving some 130 million in total. Study-level results: In naive cells, CXCR3-negative and CXCR3-positive subsets had similar TRBV-TRBJ usage; memory cells differed. CXCR3-positive naive cells had TRB CDR3s that were more hydrophobic than CXCR3-negative naive cells had. TRB CDR3 properties served as the basis for inferring TCR strength, and surface CD5 was comparable between naive subsets.

Those CD8+ T cells considered naive were CD45RO-CCR7+CD27+CD95-. It was by 5' RACE with UMI labels that the TRB cDNA libraries were prepared. TCRdb reanalyzed the 5' RACE reads and collapses them to one entry per CDR3 protein, without DNA. This sample carries about 150,000 distinct CDR3 sequences, with 0.4% to 0.45% going to the ten biggest clones. To note about this clonotype: The antigen is unknown.

Per germline, CDR1 SQVTM and CDR2 ANQGSEA. The CDR3 spans 13 residues. The sequenced sample was naive CXCR3+ CD8+ T cells from blood. Sample subset: CD45RO-CCR7+CD27+CD95- naive CD8+ T cells expressing CXCR3 (TNR3+). The chain carries TRBV29-1 and TRBJ1-2; TCRdb designates TRBD1, a call that cannot be tested without DNA. The receptor comes from a human donor in good health. Some clones in this sample may be carry-over from other donors' samples. CDR3 amino acids: CSVLGQGGYGYTF.